This T cell receptor beta chain was sequenced for a study of shared clonotypes between healthy human individuals. The overall study: There were three CD4 naive, three CD4 memory, two CD8 naive and one CD8 memory plates per donor.

Germline CDR1 reads LNHDA; CDR2 reads SQIVND (reference sequence). V lost 3 bases and J lost 2, with 12 bases in between. There are 15 residues in the CDR3. Only in-frame clones appear in the TCRdb table, and some are missing; sequencing was by immunoSEQ multiplex PCR. In the table there are roughly 2.5 million clones, approximately 92% of which are singletons. This clone was seen once. The material sequenced was naive CD4+ T cells sorted from blood. Subset in this sample: CD45RA+ positively selected. V and J are TRBV19 and TRBJ2-3, with D perhaps matching TRBD1 (5 bases). This sequence originates from a man aged 18 to 29 in good health. The CDR3 here is CASSIQGYITDTQYF. As DNA, the CDR3 is TGTGCCAGTAGTATTCAGGGCTATATCACAGATACGCAGTATTTT.